This T cell receptor (beta chain) was identified during a study of T cell clonotyping in hematopoietic cell transplantation (dated by TCRdb to about 2021). With regard to the full study: Pretransplant samples from recipients were collected after cytoreduction. Patient recruitment ran from 2015 to early 2017, and follow-up continued until September 2020 or death. The study collected roughly 150 blood samples from 35 consecutive transplant recipients and their related donors.

The immunoSEQ assay, a bias-controlled multiplex PCR using V- and J-specific primers, was used to amplify TCR beta CDR3 regions from genomic DNA. In a second PCR step, a proprietary barcode and Illumina adapter sequences were attached to the CDR3 amplicons. CDR3 libraries were sequenced on an Illumina MiSeq instrument. Under the source paper's analysis protocol: Export and quality control were performed with immunoSEQ Analyzer 3.0, and downstream analyses were performed with R Bioconductor and Immunarch. Repertoire metrics were calculated using only productive rearrangements within the normalized downsampled data set. In the normalized cohort, a clonotype counted as pathologically expanded if the clonotype was larger than 5 templates. The Inverse Simpson Index was used to measure repertoire diversity. The non-normalized data set was used for CMV-specificity analyses so that all clonotypes could be captured. TCRdb took this table from immuneACCESS and kept in-frame rearrangements with V and J called. Such tables lack part of the clones; where checked against another copy, unresolved V genes explain under half of the gap, and the rest is unexplained. V, J and clone size derive from that table, while D and trimming were established from the DNA sequence. For this sample there are 15,000 to 20,000 clones; roughly 77% appear just once. Under 20% of the sample goes to the ten largest clones.

Regarding this clone: It has no known antigen specificity. Per-nucleotide qualities are absent, and no much larger clonotype sits a single base away.

General findings and caveats noted by the study authors: Overlap with donor repertoires was found for only a small fraction of recipient repertoires, with over 95% found to appear de novo at the given depth. The sample size was limited, and because cells were not sorted, the contributions of CD4 and CD8 repertoires could not be separated. After transplant, TCR diversity in recipients dropped, and pathologically expanded clonotypes climbed progressively between day 30 and day 180. Broader posttransplant TCR repertoire diversity was predicted by donor and pretransplant recipient Inverse Simpson Index values.

This sample's time point label indicates: recipient sample about 28 days before transplant, after cytoreduction. Recipient blood was collected about 28 days before transplant and at days 30, 100 and 180 after transplant. Nuclei Lysis Solution was used to extract genomic DNA from fresh or cryopreserved unfractionated peripheral blood mononuclear cells. Trimming leaves V shorter by 2 bases and J shorter by 4 bases, with the junction holding 7 bases beyond the gene matches. CDR1 and CDR2, looked up from the germline V gene, are SGHAT and FQNNGV. The CDR3, from cysteine to phenylalanine, totals 15 residues. The read is trimmed to its CDR3 DNA, 45 bases read in frame from base 1.

The origin of this receptor is a man between 60 and 75 years old with acute myeloid leukemia. Some clones in this sample may be carry-over from other donors' samples. The specimen comprised peripheral blood mononuclear cells, sampled before stem cell transplant. Recombination joined TRBV11-2 with TRBJ1-1; the junction holds 7 bases that match TRBD1. The CDR3 reads as follows: CASSLLAGTATEAFF. In nucleotide form, the sequence is TGTGCCAGCAGCTTATTAGCGGGGACAGCCACTGAAGCTTTCTTT. The variable domain in full, with residues beyond the CDR3 obtained from the reference TRBV11-2 and TRBJ1-1 genes, is EAGVAQSPRYKIIEKRQSVAFWCNPISGHATLYWYQQILGQGPKLLIQFQNNGVVDDSQLPKDRFSAERLKGVDSTLKIQPAKLEDSAVYLCASSLLAGTATEAFFGQGTRLTVV.